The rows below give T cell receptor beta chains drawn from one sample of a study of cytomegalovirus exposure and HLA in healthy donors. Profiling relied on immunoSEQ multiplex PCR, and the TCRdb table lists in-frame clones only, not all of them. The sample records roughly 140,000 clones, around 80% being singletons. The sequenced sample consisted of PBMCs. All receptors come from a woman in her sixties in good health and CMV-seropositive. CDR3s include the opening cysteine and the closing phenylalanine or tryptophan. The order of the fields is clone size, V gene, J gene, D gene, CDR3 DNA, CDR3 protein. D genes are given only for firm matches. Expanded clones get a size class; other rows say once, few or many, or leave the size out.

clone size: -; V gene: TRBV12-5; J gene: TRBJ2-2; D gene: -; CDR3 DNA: TGTGCTAGTGGCCAATCCCCAACAGGGCGCACCGGGGAGCTGTTTTTT; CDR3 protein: CASGQSPTGRTGELFF
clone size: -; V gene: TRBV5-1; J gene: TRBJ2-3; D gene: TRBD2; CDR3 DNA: TGCGCCAGCAGCTTGGATTTGGGGACTAGCGGGCTCCTGAGGGGGCAGTATTTT; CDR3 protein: CASSLDLGTSGLLRGQYF
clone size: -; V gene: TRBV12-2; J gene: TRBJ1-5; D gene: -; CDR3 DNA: TGTGCAAGTCGCTTATCCCCGGGGGAGGGGTTGCAGCCCCAGCATTTT; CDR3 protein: CASRLSPGEGLQPQHF
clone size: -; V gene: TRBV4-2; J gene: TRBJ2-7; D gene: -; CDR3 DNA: TGTGCCAGCAGCCAAGAGCGGTACGAGCAGTACTTC; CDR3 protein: CASSQERYEQYF
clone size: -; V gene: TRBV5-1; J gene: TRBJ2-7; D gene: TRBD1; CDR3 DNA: TGCGCCAGCAGCCCTGGGACAGCAACCTACGAGCAGTACTTC; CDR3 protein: CASSPGTATYEQYF
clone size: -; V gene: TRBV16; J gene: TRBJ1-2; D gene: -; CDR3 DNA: TGTGCCAGCAGCCGTTTCGCGGACAAGAACTATGGCTACACCTTC; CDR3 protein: CASSRFADKNYGYTF
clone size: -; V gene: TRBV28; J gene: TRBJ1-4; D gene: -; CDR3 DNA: TGTGCCAGCACCCCCGGGGGAAATGAAAAACTGTTTTTT; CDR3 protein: CASTPGGNEKLFF
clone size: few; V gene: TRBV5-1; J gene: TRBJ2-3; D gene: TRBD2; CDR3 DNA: TGCGCCAGCAGCTTGGGGACTAGCGGGATACGAGATACGCAGTATTTT; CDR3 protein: CASSLGTSGIRDTQYF
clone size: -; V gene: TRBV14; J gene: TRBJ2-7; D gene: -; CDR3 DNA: TGTGCCAGCAGTCCCCAGGGAAGATACGAGCAGTACTTC; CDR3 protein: CASSPQGRYEQYF
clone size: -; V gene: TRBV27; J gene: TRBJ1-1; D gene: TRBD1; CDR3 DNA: TGTGCCAGCAGTCCGGGACAGGGGAACACTGAAGCTTTCTTT; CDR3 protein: CASSPGQGNTEAFF
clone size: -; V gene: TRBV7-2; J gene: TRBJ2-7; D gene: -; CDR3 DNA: TGTGCCAGCAGCTTAGTCCCTAATTACGAGCAGTACTTC; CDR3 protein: CASSLVPNYEQYF
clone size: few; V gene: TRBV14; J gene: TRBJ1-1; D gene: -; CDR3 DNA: TGTGCCAGCAGCCAAGAGGGAACAGGGCCCCGCGCTGAAGCTTTCTTT; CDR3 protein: CASSQEGTGPRAEAFF
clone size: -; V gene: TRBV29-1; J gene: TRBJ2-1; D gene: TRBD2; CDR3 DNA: TGCAGCGTTGCTACACTAGCGGGAGACGAGCAGTTCTTC; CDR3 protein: CSVATLAGDEQFF
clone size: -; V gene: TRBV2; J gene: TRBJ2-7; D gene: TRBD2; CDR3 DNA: TGTGCCAGCACTCCGACTAGCGGGAGCTACGAGCAGTACTTC; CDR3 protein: CASTPTSGSYEQYF
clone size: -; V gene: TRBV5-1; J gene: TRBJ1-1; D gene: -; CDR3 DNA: TGCGCCAGCCACCGGGACACTAACACTGAAGCTTTCTTT; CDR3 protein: CASHRDTNTEAFF
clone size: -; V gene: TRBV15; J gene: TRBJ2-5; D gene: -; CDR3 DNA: TGTGCCACCAGCAGAGTAGGGTCAGGGGAAGTACGGGAGACCCAGTACTTC; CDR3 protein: CATSRVGSGEVRETQYF
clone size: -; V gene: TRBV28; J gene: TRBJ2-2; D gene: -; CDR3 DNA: TGTGCCAGCAGTTCATCTCCCCCCGGGACTCGCACCGGGGAGCTGTTTTTT; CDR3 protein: CASSSSPPGTRTGELFF
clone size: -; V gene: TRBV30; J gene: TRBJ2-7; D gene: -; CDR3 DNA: TGTGCCTGGAGTGAATCACAGGGGAGGATGGACTTC; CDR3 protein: CAWSESQGRMDF
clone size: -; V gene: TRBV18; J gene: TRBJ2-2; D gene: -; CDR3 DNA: TGTGCCAGCTCACCTGTCAGGGTCCCCTCACACACCGGGGAGCTGTTTTTT; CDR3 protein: CASSPVRVPSHTGELFF
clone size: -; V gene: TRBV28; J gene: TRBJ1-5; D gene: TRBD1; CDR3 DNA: TGTGCCAGCAGTCCCTGGGACAGTAGCAATCAGCCCCAGCATTTT; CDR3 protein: CASSPWDSSNQPQHF
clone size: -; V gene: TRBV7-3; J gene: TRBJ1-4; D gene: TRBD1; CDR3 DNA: TGTGCCAGCAGCCGGACAGGGGGCCAGGCAGAAAAACTGTTTTTT; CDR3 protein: CASSRTGGQAEKLFF
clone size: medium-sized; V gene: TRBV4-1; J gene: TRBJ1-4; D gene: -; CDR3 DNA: TGCGCCAGCAGTATCATAAGGGGGTGGAATGAAAAACTGTTTTTT; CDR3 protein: CASSIIRGWNEKLFF
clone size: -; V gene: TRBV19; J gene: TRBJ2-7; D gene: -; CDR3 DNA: TGTGCCAGTAGTCCTCGGCCTTTCGACAGGACAGCCTACGAGCAGTACTTC; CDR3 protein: CASSPRPFDRTAYEQYF
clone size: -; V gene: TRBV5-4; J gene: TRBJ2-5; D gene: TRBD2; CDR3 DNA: TGTGCCAGCAGCTTGACTAGCGGGAGTCTGAGAGAGACCCAGTACTTC; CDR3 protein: CASSLTSGSLRETQYF
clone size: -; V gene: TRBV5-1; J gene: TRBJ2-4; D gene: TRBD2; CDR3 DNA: TGCGCCAGCAGCTCCGGACTAGCCAGAGCCAAAAACATTCAGTACTTC; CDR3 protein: CASSSGLARAKNIQYF
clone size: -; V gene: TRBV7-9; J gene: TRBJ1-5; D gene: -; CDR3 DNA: TGTGCCAGCAGCACGGAGAATCAGCCCCAGCATTTT; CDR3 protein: CASSTENQPQHF
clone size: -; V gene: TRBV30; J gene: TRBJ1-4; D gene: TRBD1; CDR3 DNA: TGTGCCTGGAGTCCCCCGGGACAGGGGGATGAAAAACTGTTTTTT; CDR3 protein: CAWSPPGQGDEKLFF
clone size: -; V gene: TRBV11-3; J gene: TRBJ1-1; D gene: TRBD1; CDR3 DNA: TGTGCCAGCGGGAGGGGGACAGGACCCTATGAAGCTTTCTTT; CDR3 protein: CASGRGTGPYEAFF
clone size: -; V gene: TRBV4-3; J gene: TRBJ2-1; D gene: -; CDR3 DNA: TGCGCCAGCAGCCGCGGGACGACCAATGAGCAGTTCTTC; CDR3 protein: CASSRGTTNEQFF
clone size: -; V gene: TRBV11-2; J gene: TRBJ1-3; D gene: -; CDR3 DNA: TGTGCCAGCAGCCTACCTTCTCACACCATATATTTT; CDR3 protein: CASSLPSHTIYF
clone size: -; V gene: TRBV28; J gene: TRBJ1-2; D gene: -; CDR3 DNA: TGTGCCAGCAGAAGAACAGGGTCTAGTAACTATGGCTACACCTTC; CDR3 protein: CASRRTGSSNYGYTF
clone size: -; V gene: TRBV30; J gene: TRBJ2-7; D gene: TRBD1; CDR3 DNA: TGTGCCTGGAGCCCAGGACAGGGGTTCAACGAGCAGTACTTC; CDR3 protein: CAWSPGQGFNEQYF
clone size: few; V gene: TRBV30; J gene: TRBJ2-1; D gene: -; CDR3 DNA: TGTGCCTGTGGGCGACCACCCCCAAATGAGCAGTTCTTC; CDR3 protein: CACGRPPPNEQFF
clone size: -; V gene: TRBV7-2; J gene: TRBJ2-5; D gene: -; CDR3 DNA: TGTGCCAGCAGCCGGATGGGGGGGCGGGAGACCCAGTACTTC; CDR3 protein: CASSRMGGRETQYF
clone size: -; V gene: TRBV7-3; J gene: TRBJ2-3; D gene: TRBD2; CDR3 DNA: TGTGCCAGCAGCACGGGAGGGGGAGATACGCAGTATTTT; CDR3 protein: CASSTGGGDTQYF
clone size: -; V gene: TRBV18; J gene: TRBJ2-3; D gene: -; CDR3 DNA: TGTGCCAGCTCACCCCGCAGGCCAGATACGCAGTATTTT; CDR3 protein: CASSPRRPDTQYF
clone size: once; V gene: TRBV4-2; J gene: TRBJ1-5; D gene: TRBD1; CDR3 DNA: TGTGCCAGCAGCCAAGGGACAGGGGACAATCAGCCCCAGCATTTT; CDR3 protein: CASSQGTGDNQPQHF
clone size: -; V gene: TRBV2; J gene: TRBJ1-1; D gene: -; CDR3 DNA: TGTGCCAGCAGAGAAGAGGGGCTTTTCGGCACTGAAGCTTTCTTT; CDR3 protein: CASREEGLFGTEAFF
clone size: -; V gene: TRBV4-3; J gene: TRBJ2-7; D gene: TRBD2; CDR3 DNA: TGCGCCAGCAGCCAAGAATTGACTAGCGGGAAGCGCGAGCAGTACTTC; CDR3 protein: CASSQELTSGKREQYF
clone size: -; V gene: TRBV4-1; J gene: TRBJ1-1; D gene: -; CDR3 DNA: TGCGCCAGCAGCCAAGGGATACAGGGCAGGACCCTGAACACTGAAGCTTTCTTT; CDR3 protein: CASSQGIQGRTLNTEAFF
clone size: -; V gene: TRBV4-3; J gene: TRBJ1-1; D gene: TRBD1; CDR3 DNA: TGCGCCAGCAGCCAACGAGGACAGGCCTACAACCAAGCTTTCTTT; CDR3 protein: CASSQRGQAYNQAFF
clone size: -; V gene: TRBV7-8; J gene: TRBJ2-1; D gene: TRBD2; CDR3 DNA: TGTGCCAGCAGCACTCCCGGGACTAGGAACAATGAGCAGTTCTTC; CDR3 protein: CASSTPGTRNNEQFF
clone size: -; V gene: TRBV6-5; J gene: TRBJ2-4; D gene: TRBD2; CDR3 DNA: TGTGCCAGCAGCCGCCCGGGACTAGCACACATTCAGTACTTC; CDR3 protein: CASSRPGLAHIQYF
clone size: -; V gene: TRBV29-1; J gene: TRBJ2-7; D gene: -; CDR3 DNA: TGCAGCGTTGTCAGGGGGGTGGCCTACGAGCAGTACTTC; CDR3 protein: CSVVRGVAYEQYF
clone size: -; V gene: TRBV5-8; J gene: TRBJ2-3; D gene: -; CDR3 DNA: TGTGCCAGCAGCGAGACTAGCACAGATACGCAGTATTTT; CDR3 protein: CASSETSTDTQYF
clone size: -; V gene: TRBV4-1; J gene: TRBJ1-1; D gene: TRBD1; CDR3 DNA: TGCGCCAGCAGCCAAGTTCAGGGGGGATCGCCTGAAGCTTTCTTT; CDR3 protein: CASSQVQGGSPEAFF
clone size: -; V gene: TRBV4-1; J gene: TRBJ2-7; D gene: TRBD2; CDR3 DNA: TGCGCCAGCAGCCTGAGGGCGGGAGACCCCTACGAGCAGTACTTC; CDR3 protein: CASSLRAGDPYEQYF
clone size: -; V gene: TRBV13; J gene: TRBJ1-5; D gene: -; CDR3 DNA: TGTGCCAGCAGCTCGGGGTTTCAGCCCCAGCATTTT; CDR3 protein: CASSSGFQPQHF
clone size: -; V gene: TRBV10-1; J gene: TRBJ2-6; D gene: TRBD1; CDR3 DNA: TGCGCCCCATCCCGGACAGGGCTCACTGGGGCCAACGTCCTGACTTTC; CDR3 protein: CAPSRTGLTGANVLTF
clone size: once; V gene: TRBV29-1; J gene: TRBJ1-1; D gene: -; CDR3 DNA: TGCAGCGTTGAGGGGACAAGAGCAAACTGGAACACTGAAGCTTTCTTT; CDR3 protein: CSVEGTRANWNTEAFF